A single T cell receptor beta chain is shown here with its context. Its antigen is unidentified. The data derive from a study of T cell responses to AZD1222 COVID-19 vaccine. Study results and limitations: Only five or six AZD1222 recipients were seropositive at baseline. The study reported that nearly half of spike-specific TCRs target unmutated variant regions. White British donors predominated, females outnumbered males, and clonal diversity was possibly underestimated.

This CDR3 is 13 amino acids long. V was cut by 1 base and J by 7 bases, with 10 bases left in between. Per the germline V gene, CDR1 is SGHTA and CDR2 is FQGNSA. Repertoires were generated with immunoSEQ multiplex PCR, while TCRdb's copy carries only in-frame clones and drops some. The sample contains over 75,000 clones, around nine tenths of which appear only once. This TCR came from an adult in good health. The gene calls are TRBV7-2 and TRBJ1-2; weak D call: TRBD1 (5 bases). Sequences were derived from peripheral blood, sampled on day 0 of AZD1222 vaccination. The CDR3 here is CASSLEGGAGYTF. CDR3 in DNA: TGTGCCAGCAGCTTAGAAGGAGGGGCTGGCTACACCTTC.